A selection of T cell receptor beta chains follows, all from one sample in a study of T-cell memory formation after mild COVID-19. One entry per CDR3 protein, called by TCRdb with MiXCR from the 5' RACE reads. This table holds about 170,000 distinct CDR3 sequences, over 10% found once. The sequencing input was PBMCs or a T cell subset sorted from them (not recorded which). The receptor source for this set is a young man who had mild COVID-19 (a few samples of this study predate the infection). Cell type and time point are not known. Both conserved end residues are part of each CDR3. The D gene is left open where the match is weak. Clone size appears in some rows only: once, few, many, or a class for an expanded clone.

CDR3: CASSRDTRTGQKELFF
DNA: TGTGCCAGCTCCCGGGACACCCGAACGGGACAGAAGGAACTGTTTTTT
size: -
D: TRBD1
V: TRBV7-2
J: TRBJ1-4

CDR3: CASSLGDRRNTEAFF
DNA: TGCGCCAGCAGCCTGGGGGACAGGAGGAACACTGAAGCTTTCTTT
size: many
D: TRBD1
V: TRBV5-1
J: TRBJ1-1

CDR3: CASSTYLSRDRGKLFF
DNA: TGTGCCAGCAGTACCTACCTGTCCCGGGACAGGGGAAAACTGTTTTTT
size: few
D: TRBD1
V: TRBV6-5
J: TRBJ1-4

CDR3: CASSLAGTSGNPPGTQYF
DNA: TGTGCCAGCAGTTTAGCCGGGACTAGCGGGAACCCCCCAGGGACCCAGTACTTC
size: few
D: TRBD2
V: TRBV27
J: TRBJ2-5

CDR3: CASSVVQASGELFF
DNA: TGTGCCAGCAGCGTAGTTCAGGCTAGCGGGGAGCTGTTTTTT
size: few
D: -
V: TRBV9
J: TRBJ2-2

CDR3: CASSLERGTQETQYF
DNA: TGCGCCAGCAGCTTGGAGCGGGGTACTCAAGAGACCCAGTACTTC
size: -
D: TRBD2
V: TRBV5-1
J: TRBJ2-5

CDR3: CASSLRWGTEAFF
DNA: TGTGCCAGCAGCTTGCGCTGGGGCACTGAAGCTTTCTTT
size: few
D: -
V: TRBV5-6
J: TRBJ1-1

CDR3: CATSRETIFQYTEAFF
DNA: TGTGCCACCAGCAGGGAAACCATATTTCAATACACTGAAGCTTTCTTT
size: -
D: -
V: TRBV15
J: TRBJ1-1

CDR3: CATSDPRGGAPDTQYF
DNA: TGTGCCACCAGTGACCCTCGAGGAGGGGCGCCAGATACGCAGTATTTT
size: -
D: -
V: TRBV24-1
J: TRBJ2-3

CDR3: CAISERDVKFF
DNA: TGTGCCATCAGTGAGCGAGACGTTAAGTTCTTC
size: few
D: -
V: TRBV10-3
J: TRBJ2-1

CDR3: CASSLRSSNEKLFF
DNA: TGTGCCAGCAGCTTGAGGAGTTCTAATGAAAAACTGTTTTTT
size: few
D: -
V: TRBV5-5
J: TRBJ1-4

CDR3: CSASRGLNQPQHF
DNA: TGCAGTGCTTCCAGGGGGCTTAATCAGCCCCAGCATTTT
size: few
D: TRBD1
V: TRBV20-1
J: TRBJ1-5

CDR3: CASSYSEKTEAFF
DNA: TGTGCCAGCAGCTACTCCGAGAAGACTGAAGCTTTCTTT
size: few
D: -
V: TRBV3-1
J: TRBJ1-1

CDR3: CASSQFPGRQETQYF
DNA: TGTGCCAGCAGCCAATTCCCAGGGAGGCAAGAGACCCAGTACTTC
size: few
D: -
V: TRBV3-1
J: TRBJ2-5

CDR3: CASSLEGGAGTDTQYF
DNA: TGCGCCAGCAGCTTAGAAGGGGGGGCCGGAACAGATACGCAGTATTTT
size: -
D: -
V: TRBV5-1
J: TRBJ2-3

CDR3: CASSSGQGTSGEKLFF
DNA: TGTGCCAGCAGCTCGGGACAGGGAACGAGCGGTGAAAAACTGTTTTTT
size: few
D: TRBD1
V: TRBV5-4
J: TRBJ1-4

CDR3: CASSLLGQNTEAFF
DNA: TGTGCCAGCAGCTTGCTCGGACAGAACACTGAAGCTTTCTTT
size: -
D: -
V: TRBV5-6
J: TRBJ1-1

CDR3: CASSLGGNSNQPQHF
DNA: TGTGCCAGCAGCTTAGGGGGTAATAGCAATCAGCCCCAGCATTTT
size: many
D: -
V: TRBV7-6
J: TRBJ1-5

CDR3: CASRATGSNQPQHF
DNA: TGTGCCAGCAGGGCGACAGGTAGCAATCAGCCCCAGCATTTT
size: few
D: -
V: TRBV2
J: TRBJ1-5

CDR3: CASSFLTSGDHEQYF
DNA: TGTGCCAGCAGTTTCCTTACTAGCGGGGACCACGAGCAGTACTTC
size: -
D: TRBD2
V: TRBV6-2/TRBV6-3
J: TRBJ2-7

CDR3: CASSHAGTGGQPQHF
DNA: TGTGCCAGCAGCCATGCCGGGACAGGGGGTCAGCCCCAGCATTTT
size: -
D: TRBD1
V: TRBV3-1
J: TRBJ1-5

CDR3: CASSERGIYEAFF
DNA: TGTGCCAGCAGTGAAAGGGGAATCTATGAAGCTTTCTTT
size: -
D: -
V: TRBV6-1
J: TRBJ1-1

CDR3: CASSLVGGWDETQYF
DNA: TGTGCCAGCAGCTTGGTAGGGGGCTGGGATGAGACCCAGTACTTC
size: many
D: TRBD1
V: TRBV7-2
J: TRBJ2-5

CDR3: CASSQEEGLNIQYF
DNA: TGTGCCAGCAGCCAAGAAGAGGGGTTGAACATTCAGTACTTC
size: few
D: -
V: TRBV4-2
J: TRBJ2-4

CDR3: CAWSRPDNEQFF
DNA: TGTGCCTGGAGCCGGCCGGACAATGAGCAGTTCTTC
size: -
D: -
V: TRBV30
J: TRBJ2-1

CDR3: CASSLQGRSSYNSPLHF
DNA: TGTGCCAGCAGCTTACAGGGGCGGAGCTCCTATAATTCACCCCTCCACTTT
size: -
D: -
V: TRBV11-2
J: TRBJ1-6

CDR3: CAIRDVAGETQYF
DNA: TGTGCCATCAGAGATGTAGCAGGAGAGACCCAGTACTTC
size: -
D: -
V: TRBV10-3
J: TRBJ2-5